Only one count was recorded for the clone carrying this T cell receptor beta chain. This sample stems from a study of shared clonotypes between healthy human individuals. Generated by immunoSEQ multiplex PCR, the TCRdb table keeps only in-frame clones and is missing some. The sample consists of more than 400,000 clones, 90% to 96% of them appearing once. The receptor was isolated from a woman in her twenties or thirties in good health. The specimen was naive CD4+ T cells sorted from blood. This sample's subset: CD45RA+ positively selected.

CDR3 bases: TGTGCCAGCAGTGAAGAGGGGGGTGGCTACACCTTC. Translation: CASSEEGGGYTF. The genes are TRBV6-1 and TRBJ1-2, with D possibly TRBD1 on 6 matching bases. This CDR3 has 12 residues. Trimming cost V 1 base and J 7 bases, with 7 bases left between them. Germline V CDR1 and CDR2: MNHNS, SASEGT.